This TCR beta chain originates from a study of monozygotic twins with inflammatory bowel disease. CDR1 and CDR2 from the germline V gene are KGHDR and SFDVKD. The CDR3 sequence is 16 residues long. Broader study findings: IBD patients carried less diverse TCRbeta repertoires (inverse Simpson) than healthy co-twins.

UMIs were attached via template switching, each with a 6-nucleotide sample barcode. TCRdb reprocessed the 5' RACE reads and reports one entry per CDR3 protein, with no DNA. The sample has more than 120,000 distinct CDR3 sequences. On this clonotype: Its antigen is unidentified.

This receptor was identified in a human donor with ulcerative colitis or Crohn's disease, or a healthy co-twin of an affected twin (not recorded which). V is TRBV24-1 and J is TRBJ2-1; checking the TCRdb D call of TRBD2 is not possible without DNA. Sequencing used blood. The CDR3 reads CATSDAGTSGVNEQFF.